The rows below give T cell receptor beta chains drawn from one sample of a study of shared clonotypes between healthy human individuals. Sequencing used immunoSEQ multiplex PCR; TCRdb keeps in-frame clones, though not all of them. Among roughly 570,000 clones listed, roughly 98% were seen once. The material sequenced was naive CD8+ T cells sorted from blood. The origin of the receptors is a man aged 25 to 45 in good health. Each CDR3 is given without its conserved first and last residue.

V: TRBV6-5; J: TRBJ2-7; CDR3: ASSSPTLSTYEQY
V: TRBV29-1; J: TRBJ2-7; CDR3: SVLLTGQGEQY
V: TRBV19; J: TRBJ2-5; CDR3: ASRGQETQY
V: TRBV27; J: TRBJ1-1; CDR3: ASTPAMGTEAF
V: TRBV7-8; J: TRBJ1-2; CDR3: ASSVGSQYGYT
V: TRBV27; J: TRBJ2-7; CDR3: ASSFSRAYEQY
V: TRBV4-3; J: TRBJ2-3; CDR3: ASSQGRTSDTQY
V: TRBV13; J: TRBJ2-2; CDR3: ASSHKNTGELF
V: TRBV5-1; J: TRBJ2-4; CDR3: ASSLGEARIQY
V: TRBV5-1; J: TRBJ2-1; CDR3: ASSLFFSGYNEQF
V: TRBV27; J: TRBJ2-7; CDR3: ASSWRGQAYEQY
V: TRBV9; J: TRBJ1-2; CDR3: ASSVTFEPGQGNYGYT
V: TRBV7-9; J: TRBJ2-7; CDR3: ASSLEGDSYEQY
V: TRBV10-2; J: TRBJ2-1; CDR3: ASSSTGLARNEQF
V: TRBV5-4; J: TRBJ2-7; CDR3: ASSHLGGGRNEQY
V: TRBV6-1; J: TRBJ2-7; CDR3: ASSAFREIKGEQY
V: TRBV7-9; J: TRBJ2-6; CDR3: ASWAGDYNVLT
V: TRBV14; J: TRBJ1-2; CDR3: ASSQDDGTGGPGYT
V: TRBV27; J: TRBJ2-3; CDR3: ASSLLINPSTDTQY
V: TRBV29-1; J: TRBJ2-7; CDR3: SVEGTSGIYEQY
V: TRBV9; J: TRBJ2-7; CDR3: ASSVSGRDYEQY
V: TRBV10-3; J: TRBJ2-3; CDR3: AISESVAGRAGTQY
V: TRBV29-1; J: TRBJ2-1; CDR3: SVEDRPRLAGNSYNEQF
V: TRBV6-6; J: TRBJ2-7; CDR3: ASSYSADVRSYEQY
V: TRBV2; J: TRBJ2-7; CDR3: ASSEGYYYEQY
V: TRBV5-6; J: TRBJ1-5; CDR3: ASSLEECNQPQH
V: TRBV29-1; J: TRBJ2-1; CDR3: SVEVQGAYNEQF
V: TRBV28; J: TRBJ1-5; CDR3: ASSFTGVSNQPQH
V: TRBV28; J: TRBJ2-7; CDR3: ASSSPRGGGYEQY
V: TRBV10-1; J: TRBJ2-7; CDR3: ASSGDRGGHEQY
V: TRBV5-1; J: TRBJ2-5; CDR3: ASSLTGETQY
V: TRBV11-1; J: TRBJ2-5; CDR3: ASSLETLWTGVVRETQY
V: TRBV11-3; J: TRBJ2-3; CDR3: ASSLGVAVQRDTQY
V: TRBV5-1; J: TRBJ2-3; CDR3: ASSLRQGSTDTQY
V: TRBV5-6; J: TRBJ2-7; CDR3: ASSLGDNSYEQY
V: TRBV7-8; J: TRBJ2-1; CDR3: ASSPQGYNEQF
V: TRBV29-1; J: TRBJ2-7; CDR3: SVVPEANTPKYEQY
V: TRBV9; J: TRBJ2-1; CDR3: ASSRLAGWNNEQF
V: TRBV2; J: TRBJ2-7; CDR3: ASTGEWDEQY
V: TRBV27; J: TRBJ1-1; CDR3: ASSPRAPTGRNTEAF
V: TRBV25-1; J: TRBJ1-1; CDR3: ASSGWDFQGF
V: TRBV7-9; J: TRBJ2-7; CDR3: ASSTGISYEQY
V: TRBV2; J: TRBJ2-1; CDR3: ASSESTSEEGQF
V: TRBV19; J: TRBJ2-7; CDR3: ATPIGDVYEQY
V: TRBV7-9; J: TRBJ2-2; CDR3: ASSRSGGGQGKTGELF
V: TRBV4-1; J: TRBJ2-7; CDR3: ASSPGTGASYEQY
V: TRBV4-1; J: TRBJ2-7; CDR3: ASSQEPTRIQGPYEQY
V: TRBV7-8; J: TRBJ1-5; CDR3: ASSSPTGNQPQH